A selection of T cell receptor beta chains follows, all from one sample in a study of OX40 agonist ivuxolimab in advanced cancers. Some clones are missing from TCRdb's copy, which holds only in-frame ones; the method was immunoSEQ multiplex PCR. This sample carries roughly 100,000 clones, under 85% of them seen once, and the ten largest clones take around 5.8%. The sequencing here drew on CD4+ or CD8+ T cells sorted from blood, taken in a trial of the OX40 agonist ivuxolimab. The receptors derive from an adult with an advanced solid tumor such as melanoma, head and neck, liver or kidney cancer. The CDR3 runs from the conserved cysteine through the conserved F or W. Each record gives: clone size, V gene, J gene, D gene, CDR3 DNA, CDR3 protein. The D gene is left open where the match is weak. Some rows have no size entry. The others give once, few or many, or a class for an expanded clone.

abundance: .
v_gene: TRBV19
j_gene: TRBJ1-5
d_gene: .
CDR3nt: TGTGCCAGTACCCTCGGGGGTGCCGAAGGCAATCAGCCCCAGCATTTT
CDR3aa: CASTLGGAEGNQPQHF

abundance: .
v_gene: TRBV6-1
j_gene: TRBJ1-2
d_gene: .
CDR3nt: TGTGCCAGCAGTGATTCTCCAGGTTTCACTAACTATGGCTACACCTTC
CDR3aa: CASSDSPGFTNYGYTF

abundance: .
v_gene: TRBV7-8
j_gene: TRBJ2-3
d_gene: .
CDR3nt: TGTGCCAGCAGCTTAGCGCTTAGTAGCGGAGATACGCAGTATTTT
CDR3aa: CASSLALSSGDTQYF

abundance: .
v_gene: TRBV29-1
j_gene: TRBJ2-3
d_gene: TRBD1
CDR3nt: TGCAGCGCAAAATGGGGACAGGGGGAATCAGATACGCAGTATTTT
CDR3aa: CSAKWGQGESDTQYF

abundance: .
v_gene: TRBV2
j_gene: TRBJ2-1
d_gene: TRBD2
CDR3nt: TGTGCCAGCAACCCAAAGACTAGCGGTATCAATGAGCAGTTCTTC
CDR3aa: CASNPKTSGINEQFF

abundance: .
v_gene: TRBV15
j_gene: TRBJ2-3
d_gene: .
CDR3nt: TGTGCCACCAGCACCGCGTTGAGGGCAGATACGCAGTATTTT
CDR3aa: CATSTALRADTQYF

abundance: .
v_gene: TRBV5-1
j_gene: TRBJ1-1
d_gene: .
CDR3nt: TGCGCCAGCAGTCCTAATATGAACACTGAAGCTTTCTTT
CDR3aa: CASSPNMNTEAFF

abundance: .
v_gene: TRBV6-5
j_gene: TRBJ1-1
d_gene: .
CDR3nt: TGTGCCAGCAGTTACGAACAGGCACCAAGGGCTGAAGCTTTCTTT
CDR3aa: CASSYEQAPRAEAFF

abundance: .
v_gene: TRBV7-2
j_gene: TRBJ2-1
d_gene: .
CDR3nt: TGTGCCAGCAGCTTAGAGGGACTGCTATACAATGAGCAGTTCTTC
CDR3aa: CASSLEGLLYNEQFF

abundance: .
v_gene: TRBV5-6
j_gene: TRBJ2-1
d_gene: TRBD1
CDR3nt: TGTGCCAGCAGCGGACAGGGTGGGTACAATGAGCAGTTCTTC
CDR3aa: CASSGQGGYNEQFF

abundance: .
v_gene: TRBV9
j_gene: TRBJ1-2
d_gene: TRBD1
CDR3nt: TGTGCCAGCAGCGTAGGGCGGTGGGACAGGGGGTATGGCTACACCTTC
CDR3aa: CASSVGRWDRGYGYTF

abundance: .
v_gene: TRBV15
j_gene: TRBJ2-7
d_gene: .
CDR3nt: TGTGCCACCAGCAGCCGGGACGCCTACGAGCAGTACTTC
CDR3aa: CATSSRDAYEQYF

abundance: many
v_gene: TRBV6-1
j_gene: TRBJ1-2
d_gene: .
CDR3nt: TGTGCCAGCAGTGAAGTTGCAGGGAGCTATGGCTACACCTTC
CDR3aa: CASSEVAGSYGYTF

abundance: .
v_gene: TRBV7-2
j_gene: TRBJ1-1
d_gene: .
CDR3nt: TGTGCCAGCAGCTTAGGGGGTCGCCTCGGGACTGAAGCTTTCTTT
CDR3aa: CASSLGGRLGTEAFF

abundance: once
v_gene: TRBV7-9
j_gene: TRBJ2-1
d_gene: .
CDR3nt: TGTGCCAGCTTCGACCAGGGGACAAACAATGAGCAGTTCTTC
CDR3aa: CASFDQGTNNEQFF

abundance: .
v_gene: TRBV10-2
j_gene: TRBJ2-7
d_gene: TRBD1
CDR3nt: TGCGCCAGCAGTAAGGGACAGGCTCTCGGGCAGTACTTC
CDR3aa: CASSKGQALGQYF

abundance: once
v_gene: TRBV7-9
j_gene: TRBJ2-3
d_gene: .
CDR3nt: TGTGCCAGCAGCTTAGACAGGGATACGCAGTATTTT
CDR3aa: CASSLDRDTQYF

abundance: few
v_gene: TRBV10-3
j_gene: TRBJ1-1
d_gene: .
CDR3nt: TGTGCCATCAGTGACACCTCAGGGTCGGCTGAAGCTTTCTTT
CDR3aa: CAISDTSGSAEAFF

abundance: .
v_gene: TRBV20-1
j_gene: TRBJ2-1
d_gene: .
CDR3nt: TGCAGTGCTCAAGGGAACAATGAGCAGTTCTTC
CDR3aa: CSAQGNNEQFF

abundance: .
v_gene: TRBV4-2
j_gene: TRBJ1-1
d_gene: .
CDR3nt: TGTGCCAGCAGCTTGGGGAGCAGGGATGGAACTGAAGCTTTCTTT
CDR3aa: CASSLGSRDGTEAFF

abundance: many
v_gene: TRBV30
j_gene: TRBJ2-7
d_gene: .
CDR3nt: TGTGCCTGGACGAAAATGGTCGGGCAGTACTTC
CDR3aa: CAWTKMVGQYF

abundance: once
v_gene: TRBV4-2
j_gene: TRBJ2-2
d_gene: TRBD2
CDR3nt: TGTGCCAGCAGCCTCGTAAGGAGCGGGGGCCCCACCGGGGAGCTGTTTTTT
CDR3aa: CASSLVRSGGPTGELFF

abundance: .
v_gene: TRBV28
j_gene: TRBJ1-1
d_gene: .
CDR3nt: TGTGCCAGCAGTTTAACACCGAACACTGAAGCTTTCTTT
CDR3aa: CASSLTPNTEAFF

abundance: .
v_gene: TRBV21-1
j_gene: TRBJ1-1
d_gene: .
CDR3nt: TGTGCCAGCAGCAAAGGTGGACAGGGGGAACGAGCTTTCTTT
CDR3aa: CASSKGGQGERAFF

abundance: once
v_gene: TRBV12-5
j_gene: TRBJ2-2
d_gene: .
CDR3nt: TGTGCTAGTGCCTTGGATACAAGGTTGACAGGGAACACCGGGGAGCTGTTTTTT
CDR3aa: CASALDTRLTGNTGELFF

abundance: .
v_gene: TRBV4-1
j_gene: TRBJ2-6
d_gene: TRBD1
CDR3nt: TGCGCCAGCAGCCAGGACGCAGAAGGGACAGGGGGATCTGGGGCCAACGTCCTGACTTTC
CDR3aa: CASSQDAEGTGGSGANVLTF

abundance: .
v_gene: TRBV30
j_gene: TRBJ1-6
d_gene: .
CDR3nt: TGTGCCTGGGAGAAGGGCGAATCCTATAATTCACCCCTCCACTTT
CDR3aa: CAWEKGESYNSPLHF

abundance: .
v_gene: TRBV6-5
j_gene: TRBJ2-3
d_gene: .
CDR3nt: TGTGCCAGCAGTTACCGCAGGGTTGGAGGCACAGATACGCAGTATTTT
CDR3aa: CASSYRRVGGTDTQYF

abundance: .
v_gene: TRBV5-6
j_gene: TRBJ2-1
d_gene: .
CDR3nt: TGTGCCAGCACCCTCTGGGGTGCCAGCAGAAGTGAGCAGTTCTTC
CDR3aa: CASTLWGASRSEQFF

abundance: .
v_gene: TRBV6-5
j_gene: TRBJ2-2
d_gene: .
CDR3nt: TGTGCCAGCAGCGAGTTGAACACCGGGGAGCTGTTTTTT
CDR3aa: CASSELNTGELFF

abundance: .
v_gene: TRBV28
j_gene: TRBJ2-5
d_gene: .
CDR3nt: TGTGCCCTAGGACAGAACCAAGAGACCCAGTACTTC
CDR3aa: CALGQNQETQYF

abundance: .
v_gene: TRBV19
j_gene: TRBJ1-2
d_gene: .
CDR3nt: TGTGCCAGTTGGGGTGGGCCGGCGACCCTCATCCCATATGGCTACACCTTC
CDR3aa: CASWGGPATLIPYGYTF

abundance: few
v_gene: TRBV2
j_gene: TRBJ1-3
d_gene: .
CDR3nt: TGTGCCAGCAGCGAAGCCAGGAGTCCCTCTGGAAACACCATATATTTT
CDR3aa: CASSEARSPSGNTIYF

abundance: once
v_gene: TRBV19
j_gene: TRBJ2-3
d_gene: TRBD2
CDR3nt: TGTGCCAGTAGCGAGGGAGGGTCAGATACGCAGTATTTT
CDR3aa: CASSEGGSDTQYF

abundance: few
v_gene: TRBV6-6
j_gene: TRBJ1-2
d_gene: TRBD1
CDR3nt: TGTGCCAGCAGTTACCCTGGGACAGAGGCTGGCTACACCTTC
CDR3aa: CASSYPGTEAGYTF

abundance: .
v_gene: TRBV6-5
j_gene: TRBJ1-6
d_gene: .
CDR3nt: TGTGCCAGCAGTTACGGCACGGGGAGGGATTCACCCCTCCACTTT
CDR3aa: CASSYGTGRDSPLHF

abundance: .
v_gene: TRBV12-5
j_gene: TRBJ1-2
d_gene: TRBD1
CDR3nt: TGTGCTAGTGGTTTGATAGGGGGCCGTGGGAACTATGGCTACACCTTC
CDR3aa: CASGLIGGRGNYGYTF

abundance: few
v_gene: TRBV19
j_gene: TRBJ1-2
d_gene: .
CDR3nt: TGTGCCAGTAGTATGTCGTTCGTCGGTAACTATGGCTACACCTTC
CDR3aa: CASSMSFVGNYGYTF

abundance: .
v_gene: TRBV7-3
j_gene: TRBJ2-2
d_gene: .
CDR3nt: TGTGCCAGCAGCTCGATTGCCGGGGAGCTGTTTTTT
CDR3aa: CASSSIAGELFF

abundance: .
v_gene: TRBV5-1
j_gene: TRBJ1-2
d_gene: .
CDR3nt: TGCGCCAGCAAAGATGGCTATGGCTACACCTTC
CDR3aa: CASKDGYGYTF

abundance: .
v_gene: TRBV9
j_gene: TRBJ2-7
d_gene: TRBD1
CDR3nt: TGTGCCAGCAGCTCTATGACAGGGAACTACGAGCAGTACTTC
CDR3aa: CASSSMTGNYEQYF

abundance: .
v_gene: TRBV7-9
j_gene: TRBJ2-2
d_gene: .
CDR3nt: TGTGCCAGCAGCTTAGGTAGCCCGCCGAACACCGGGGAGCTGTTTTTT
CDR3aa: CASSLGSPPNTGELFF